Sequencing of this T cell receptor (beta chain) was carried out in a study of T cell responses to AZD1222 COVID-19 vaccine. Overall study findings and caveats: Females made up more of the donors, who were largely white British, and clonal diversity may have come out too low. Only after the peak T cell response were repertoires sampled. Targeting of unmutated variant regions was reportedly seen in nearly half of spike-specific TCRs.

Germline CDR1 SNHLY, CDR2 FYNNEI. V gave up 5 bases and J gave up 7 bases; unmatched junction bases: 12. This CDR3 is 16 amino acids long. Sequenced by immunoSEQ multiplex PCR; TCRdb stores in-frame clones only, minus some. The sample records about 140,000 clones, approximately 90% being singletons. This clone was detected only a few times. Its antigen is currently unknown. The sample consisted of peripheral blood, taken 28 days after the second AZD1222 dose. The chain recombines TRBV2 with TRBJ2-1, with 9 bases that match TRBD2. This sequence originates from an adult who received the AZD1222 COVID-19 vaccine. The CDR3: CASSPELAGAWNEQFF. As DNA, the CDR3 is TGTGCCAGCAGTCCGGAACTAGCGGGTGCTTGGAATGAGCAGTTCTTC.